A single TCR beta chain is shown here with its context. This sample was taken from a study of blood T cell repertoires in COVID-19. Study information: The origin of the acute and convalescent COVID-19 samples was the United States, Italy and Spain.

In the original analysis: For nucleated cells, counts were estimated from reference gene primer amplification. Clones were sequenced by immunoSEQ multiplex PCR, and TCRdb holds only the in-frame ones, with some missing. The V and J calls and clone size come from that table; D and trimming were worked out from the DNA. Altogether approximately 170,000 clones are present, about 86% being singletons, with the ten largest covering about a tenth. The junction had 15 bases not matched to a gene; V was cut back by 4 bases and J by 6 bases. The germline V gene encodes CDR1 SGHKS and CDR2 YYEKEE (reference sequence). The CDR3 runs 16 residues.

The material sequenced was peripheral blood. The TCR sequence derives from a man in his 70s with active or convalescent COVID-19. The rearrangement links TRBV5-5 to TRBJ2-7; 8 bases line up with TRBD1. The CDR3 DNA sequence: TGTGCCAGCAGCCGGACAGGGACAACACTCCGGGGCGAGCAGTACTTC. The encoded protein is CASSRTGTTLRGEQYF. The complete variable domain, with remaining parts taken from reference TRBV5-5 and TRBJ2-7, reads DAGVTQSPTHLIKTRGQQVTLRCSPISGHKSVSWYQQVLGQGPQFIFQYYEKEERGRGNFPDRFSARQFPNYSSELNVNALLLGDSALYLCASSRTGTTLRGEQYFGPGTRLTVT.